Presented here are 14 T cell receptor beta chains from one specimen sequenced in a study of shared clonotypes between healthy human individuals. Assay used: immunoSEQ multiplex PCR; TCRdb lists only in-frame clones, some missing. The profile covers under 2.5 million clones, with around 93% appearing a single time and roughly 0.34% taken by the ten largest. The specimen was naive CD4+ T cells from PBMCs. This sample's subset: CD45RA+ positively selected. The source of these receptors is a man younger than 30 in good health. Some clones in this sample may be carry-over from other donors' samples.

Only one count was recorded for this clone. DNA for the CDR3: TGTGCCAGCAGTTCCTTAGCGGGAGGAGGACCGAGCTCCTACAATGAGCAGTTCTTC. Translation gives CASSSLAGGGPSSYNEQFF. V and J are TRBV28 and TRBJ2-1, with 10 bases fitting TRBD2. V was clipped by 4 bases and J by 0 bases; unmatched bases: 12. Germline CDR1 reads MDHEN; CDR2 reads SYDVKM. The CDR3 length is 19 residues.

CDR3 in DNA: TGTGCCACCAGCAGGGCAACTATTGACTTCCTACGGGGGGGCTACACCTTC. It encodes CATSRATIDFLRGGYTF. This chain links TRBV15 with TRBJ1-2, with D perhaps matching TRBD1 (5 bases). The V end lost 3 bases, the J end lost 8 bases, and 25 bases lay between the germline ends. Looked up from germline, CDR1 is LNHNV and CDR2 is YYDKDF (reference sequence). This CDR3 contains 17 residues.

The rearrangement links TRBV25-1 to TRBJ1-2; a possible D gene is TRBD1 (6 bases). This CDR3 comprises 14 residues. The germline V and J ends were trimmed by 6 bases and 2 bases, with 13 bases remaining between them. From germline, CDR1 is MGHDK and CDR2 SYGVNS. This CDR3 reads CASSEQGPNYGYTF. The CDR3 nucleotides read TGTGCCAGCAGCGAACAGGGTCCCAACTATGGCTACACCTTC.

In the case of this clone: Since a much larger clone is just one base distant, this may be a read error. Other nucleotide sequences in the sample specify the same CDR3. The chain couples TRBV7-9 to TRBJ1-5; 7 nucleotides align to TRBD1. CDR1 and CDR2 (germline): SEHNR, FQNEAQ (reference sequence). The CDR3 has 13 residues. The CDR3 sequence is CAVQGMNNQPQHF. In DNA form, the CDR3 reads TGTGCCGTACAGGGGATGAACAATCAGCCCCAGCACTTT. Complete variable domain (other parts from reference TRBV7-9 and TRBJ1-5): DTGVSQNPRHKITKRGQNVTFRCDPISEHNRLYWYRQTLGQGPEFLTYFQNEAQLEKSRLLSDRFSAERPKGSFSTLEIQRTEQGDSAMYLCAVQGMNNQPQHFGDGTRLSIL.

The chain is built from TRBV28 and TRBJ2-1; 11 positions match TRBD1. The junction had 5 bases not matched to a gene; V was cut back by 7 bases and J by 3 bases. In germline, CDR1 is MDHEN, CDR2 SYDVKM. The CDR3 length is 15 residues. DNA of the CDR3: TGTGCCAGCATCACCGGGACAGGGGGCTACAATGAGCAGTTCTTC. Its protein is CASITGTGGYNEQFF.

The rearrangement joins TRBV4-1 to TRBJ2-5; TRBD2 might be the D (6 bases). The V gene lost 4 bases and the J gene lost 5 bases, with 14 bases spanning the gap. The CDR3 totals 14 residues. The germline gives CDR1 MGHRA, CDR2 YSYEKL. Here the CDR3 reads CASSLSGPKETQYF. DNA of the CDR3: TGCGCCAGCAGCCTTAGCGGACCCAAGGAGACCCAGTACTTC.

V usage is TRBV30 and J usage is TRBJ2-7; D is ambiguous. This CDR3 spans 11 amino acids. Germline CDR1 and CDR2: GTSNPN and SVGIG (reference sequence). V was cut by 5 bases and J by 0 bases, with 5 bases left in between. The CDR3, as DNA: TGTGCCTGGCTCACCTCCTACGAGCAGTACTTC. As protein: CAWLTSYEQYF.

This clone was observed a handful of times. Here the CDR3 reads CASRSSGQLNTEAFF. Written as DNA, the CDR3 is TGTGCCAGCAGATCCTCGGGACAGCTGAACACTGAAGCTTTCTTT. The chain combines TRBV28 with TRBJ1-1; TRBD1 aligns across 7 bases. The length of the CDR3 is 15 residues. J gave up 0 bases and V 6 bases, and 7 bases lay outside the gene matches. The V gene's germline CDR1 is MDHEN and CDR2 SYDVKM.

The CDR3 sequence: CASSLATGTGGPGGTDTQYF. In nucleotides, the CDR3 is TGTGCCAGCAGTTTAGCAACCGGGACAGGGGGTCCCGGCGGCACAGATACGCAGTATTTT. The genes are TRBV28 and TRBJ2-3; 11 nucleotides align to TRBD1. Germline loops: CDR1 MDHEN, CDR2 SYDVKM. V gave up 2 bases and J gave up 1 base; unmatched junction bases: 14. The CDR3 totals 20 residues.

This clone has a handful of counts. The CDR3 DNA sequence: TGTGCCAGCAGCCGGGACAGGGCAACAGATACGCAGTATTTT. Translated: CASSRDRATDTQYF. This chain links TRBV7-3 with TRBJ2-3; the match to TRBD1 covers 9 bases. Germline values: CDR1 SGHTA, CDR2 FQGTGA. J was trimmed by 3 bases and V by 5 bases; bases with no gene match: 3. The CDR3 has 14 amino acids.

V gene TRBV6-1 combines with J gene TRBJ1-3; D gene unclear. CDR3 length: 13 residues. V lost 8 bases and J lost 0, with 8 bases in between. The germline V gene has CDR1 MNHNS and CDR2 SASEGT. The CDR3 bases are TGTGCCAGCCGACGAAACTCTGGAAACACCATATATTTT. Translating gives CASRRNSGNTIYF.

Details on this clone: The same CDR3 arises from other DNA sequences in this sample as well. V usage is TRBV28 and J usage is TRBJ1-2; D call uncertain. The germline CDR1 and CDR2 sequences are MDHEN and SYDVKM. This CDR3 comprises 14 residues. Trimming removed 2 bases from V and 0 bases from J, with 7 bases in between. CDR3 region: CASSLTGPNYGYTF. Written as DNA, the CDR3 is TGTGCCAGCAGTTTAACCGGACCTAACTATGGCTACACCTTC.

The chain combines TRBV18 with TRBJ2-2; D is undetermined. The V end lost 3 bases, the J end lost 8 bases, and 7 bases lay between the germline ends. Germline assignment: CDR1 KGHSH and CDR2 LQKENI. The CDR3 length is 12 residues. The CDR3: CASSPRRGELFF. In DNA form, the CDR3 reads TGTGCCAGCTCACCTCGGAGAGGGGAGCTGTTTTTT.

V and J are TRBV7-9 and TRBJ1-4; D call uncertain. V lost 4 bases, J lost 8 bases, and 17 bases lay in between. There are 15 residues in the CDR3. The germline V gene has CDR1 SEHNR and CDR2 FQNEAQ (reference sequence). The CDR3 loop reads CASSYGFRVGEKLFF. The CDR3 DNA is TGTGCCAGCAGCTACGGGTTCCGGGTCGGGGAAAAACTGTTTTTT.